The rows below give T cell receptor beta chains drawn from one sample of a study of PD-L1 blockade in urothelial cancer. Sequencing used immunoSEQ multiplex PCR; TCRdb keeps in-frame clones, though not all of them. The sample lists approximately 56,000 clones; 85% were seen once. This sample comprised PBMCs, obtained around atezolizumab (anti-PD-L1) treatment. Receptors were obtained from a man aged 65 to 85 with urothelial cancer. Each CDR3 is given with its conserved first and last residue. Fields, in order: J gene, clone size, V gene, CDR3 protein. Only part of the rows carry a size: once, few, many, or a class if the clone is expanded.

TRBJ2-7	-	TRBV7-9	CASSLGLAGENEQYF
TRBJ1-2	-	TRBV28	CASSFRAQGKGYTF
TRBJ2-1	-	TRBV29-1	CSALRDRAFNEQFF
TRBJ2-1	-	TRBV10-3	CAISGQETNNEQFF
TRBJ2-7	-	TRBV11-2	CASSAAQGSEQYF
TRBJ1-4	-	TRBV9	CASSYGQGVSANEKLFF
TRBJ2-7	-	TRBV7-2	CASSLGGISGRSKHLQYF
TRBJ2-1	once	TRBV6-1	CASRWGGNNEQFF
TRBJ1-5	-	TRBV18	CASSPGEQPQHF
TRBJ2-3	-	TRBV7-2	CASSRLPRGTDTQYF
TRBJ2-1	-	TRBV19	CASSRQGGDSYNEQFF
TRBJ1-1	-	TRBV29-1	CSALGQGDASEAFF
TRBJ2-1	-	TRBV10-2	CASSDTSGPYNEQFF
TRBJ2-2	-	TRBV19	CASSSRDGELFF
TRBJ2-3	-	TRBV27	CASSDTGTSRKDTQYF
TRBJ2-2	-	TRBV19	CASRYRTSGSGELFF
TRBJ2-1	-	TRBV7-9	CASSSLANEQFF
TRBJ2-3	-	TRBV5-1	CASSPGTGRSTDTQYF
TRBJ2-7	-	TRBV5-1	CASRKAGGRGEQYF
TRBJ1-1	-	TRBV5-1	CASSGAGTGHTEAFF
TRBJ2-1	-	TRBV7-9	CASSQRSSDEQFF
TRBJ2-1	-	TRBV28	CASSRYSYNEQFF